The 32 T cell receptor beta chains in this list originate from one sample, sequenced in a study of blood T cell repertoires in COVID-19. The method was immunoSEQ multiplex PCR; TCRdb's version includes in-frame clones alone and lacks a portion of them. In the table there are about 78,000 clones, roughly 73% of which are singletons. The material sequenced was peripheral blood. These receptors were taken from a human donor in a cohort sampled during active COVID-19.

V is TRBV5-1 and J is TRBJ2-1; 13 nucleotides align to TRBD2. Looked up from germline, CDR1 is SGHRS and CDR2 is YFSETQ. There are 19 residues in the CDR3. V was clipped by 4 bases and J by 4 bases; unmatched bases: 14. The CDR3 bases are TGCGCCAGCAGCCGGACTAGCGGGGGTTCCCCGACCCTTTACAATGAGCAGTTCTTC. Translated: CASSRTSGGSPTLYNEQFF.

This chain links TRBV24-1 with TRBJ2-3; TRBD2 matches 11 bases. The CDR3 is 18 residues long. V was pared by 4 bases and J by 2 bases, with 10 bases of the junction left unmatched. Germline CDR1 reads KGHDR; CDR2 reads SFDVKD. Here the CDR3 reads CATSEAPSGGIYTDTQYF. The CDR3 bases are TGTGCCACCAGTGAGGCCCCTAGCGGGGGGATTTACACAGATACGCAGTATTTT.

V and J are TRBV27 and TRBJ1-4, with D hard to call. The CDR3 consists of 15 residues. CDR1 is MNHEY and CDR2 is SMNVEV in the germline V gene (reference sequence). Trimming cost V 6 bases and J 0 bases, with 11 bases left between them. This CDR3 is CASSIRSATNEKLFF. DNA of the CDR3: TGTGCCAGCAGCATTAGGAGTGCAACTAATGAAAAACTGTTTTTT.

This sequence joins TRBV6-5 and TRBJ2-7; 9 nucleotides match TRBD1. The CDR3 extends over 15 amino acids. The germline V gene encodes CDR1 MNHEY and CDR2 SVGAGI. With V trimmed by 5 bases and J by 3 bases, 8 bases remained unmatched. CDR3 DNA: TGTGCCAGCAGTCGCCTTCCGGGACAGGGCTACGAGCAGTACTTC. Translation gives CASSRLPGQGYEQYF.

The table lists this clone with a few counts. The chain employs TRBV2 and TRBJ1-1, with D hard to call. The length of the CDR3 is 14 residues. Trimming shortened V by 4 bases and J by 1 base, and 10 bases separated the two germline ends. Germline CDR1 and CDR2: SNHLY and FYNNEI. CDR3 nucleotides: TGTGCCAGCAGTGGTCCCGGGAGGAACACTGAAGCTTTCTTT. Its translation is CASSGPGRNTEAFF.

The chain has TRBV6-5 and TRBJ2-1; no firm D call. V was trimmed by 6 bases and J by 0 bases, leaving 6 bases between them. Germline V gene data show CDR1 as MNHEY and CDR2 as SVGAGI. The CDR3 has 13 residues. The CDR3 nucleotides are TGTGCCAGCAGAACAGTCTCCTACAATGAGCAGTTCTTC. Encoded protein: CASRTVSYNEQFF.

This chain links TRBV19 with TRBJ2-7; possible D gene TRBD2, 7 bases. CDR3 length: 15 amino acids. Germline CDR1 reads LNHDA; CDR2 reads SQIVND (reference sequence). DNA for the CDR3: TGTGCTTCAGGAAGCGGGGACACCCACTCCTACGAGCAGTACTTC. Residues: CASGSGDTHSYEQYF.

V is TRBV5-6 and J is TRBJ2-1; 9 nucleotides line up with TRBD2. The ends lost 1 base at V and 4 bases at J; junction bases unmatched: 9. CDR1 SGHDT and CDR2 YYEEEE come from the germline V gene. There are 17 residues in the CDR3. CDR3 nucleotides: TGTGCCAGCAGCTTGTTTCAGCGGGGGGCAATTTACAATGAGCAGTTCTTC. Translating it yields CASSLFQRGAIYNEQFF.

This rearrangement joins TRBV5-5 to TRBJ1-1, with 7 bases fitting TRBD1. The germline gives CDR1 SGHKS, CDR2 YYEKEE (reference sequence). J gave up 0 bases and V 5 bases, and 4 bases lay outside the gene matches. The CDR3 extends over 14 amino acids. The CDR3 reads CASRMGQLNTEAFF. CDR3 bases: TGTGCCAGCAGGATGGGACAGCTGAACACTGAAGCTTTCTTT.

The chain has TRBV7-3 and TRBJ2-2; 9 nucleotides agree with TRBD1. This CDR3 region has 15 residues. Unmatched junction bases numbered 2, after V lost 1 base and J lost 5 bases. Germline V CDR1 and CDR2: SGHTA, FQGTGA. CDR3 residues: CASSLRQGGTGELFF. As DNA, the CDR3 is TGTGCCAGCAGCTTAAGACAGGGGGGAACCGGGGAGCTGTTTTTT.

V usage is TRBV5-1 and J usage is TRBJ1-1, with 11 nucleotides matching TRBD1. The CDR3 spans 14 residues. J gave up 6 bases and V 2 bases, and 3 bases lay outside the gene matches. Germline values: CDR1 SGHRS, CDR2 YFSETQ. This chain's CDR3 is CASSFGQGASEAFF. The DNA of the CDR3 is TGCGCCAGCAGCTTCGGACAGGGGGCGTCTGAAGCTTTCTTT.

CDR3 residues: CAWIGTESYEQYF. The CDR3 region has the DNA TGTGCCTGGATCGGGACAGAGTCGTACGAGCAGTACTTC. The chain joins TRBV30 to TRBJ2-7, with 7 bases matching TRBD1. V lost 4 bases to trimming and J lost 4 bases; unmatched junction nucleotides: 7. This CDR3 region has 13 residues. Germline lookup yields CDR1 GTSNPN and CDR2 SVGIG (reference sequence). The full variable domain, in which reference TRBV30 and TRBJ2-7 provide the parts outside the CDR3, is SQTIHQWPATLVQPVGSPLSLECTVEGTSNPNLYWYRQAAGRGLQLLFYSVGIGQISSEVPQNLSASRPQDRQFILSSKKLLLSDSGFYLCAWIGTESYEQYFGPGTRLTVT.

The chain combines TRBV7-2 with TRBJ1-5; 7 nucleotides align to TRBD1. The ends lost 5 bases at V and 3 bases at J; junction bases unmatched: 13. The V gene's germline CDR1 is SGHTA and CDR2 FQGNSA. The CDR3 is 17 amino acids. Here the CDR3 reads CASSLRPVTGTNQPQHF. In DNA, the CDR3 is TGTGCCAGCAGCCTCAGGCCCGTGACAGGGACCAATCAGCCCCAGCATTTT.

CDR3 sequence reads: CASNSERGSSYEQYF. The CDR3 nucleotides are TGTGCCAGCAATTCGGAGCGGGGGTCCTCCTACGAGCAGTACTTC. The J gene is TRBJ2-7, the V gene TRBV2, with TRBD2 identical over 8 bases. J gave up 0 bases and V 7 bases, and 8 bases lay outside the gene matches. The CDR3 loop spans 15 amino acids. CDR1 is SNHLY, CDR2 FYNNEI, per germline.

The chain joins TRBV3-1 (or the pseudogene TRBV3-2) to TRBJ1-2; 7 bases agree with TRBD1. V lost 4 bases and J lost 5; bases outside the gene matches: 13. Germline V gene data show CDR1 as LGHDT and CDR2 as YNNKEL (reference sequence). The CDR3 totals 16 residues. CDR3 DNA: TGTGCCAGCAGCCCGAAGGTCAGGGGGGCTGGTTATGGCTACACCTTC. Translated: CASSPKVRGAGYGYTF.

CDR3 bases: TGTGCCGCCGGGACAGTCTCCTACAATGAGCAGTTCTTC. It translates to CAAGTVSYNEQFF. The chain couples TRBV27 to TRBJ2-1, with 7 bases lining up with TRBD1. This CDR3 is 13 amino acids long. The trim removed 11 bases at V and 0 bases at J, leaving 4 bases unmatched. Germline values: CDR1 MNHEY, CDR2 SMNVEV (reference sequence).

This clone was seen only a few times. The chain carries TRBV6-5 and TRBJ2-7; the match to TRBD1 covers 12 bases. The germline CDR1 and CDR2 sequences are MNHEY and SVGAGI. J was trimmed by 2 bases and V by 6 bases; bases with no gene match: 5. The CDR3 runs 15 residues. CDR3 bases: TGTGCCAGCAGCTACCGGGACAGGGGGCCCTACGAGCAGTACTTC. It is translated as CASSYRDRGPYEQYF.

CDR3 loop: CASSLAQRREQYF. The CDR3 nucleotides read TGTGCCAGCAGCTTAGCGCAGAGGCGCGAGCAGTACTTC. The chain couples TRBV11-2 to TRBJ2-7, with D unclear. The CDR3 runs to 13 residues. The V and J ends lost 1 base and 6 bases respectively, with 10 bases between them. The germline V gene has CDR1 SGHAT and CDR2 FQNNGV.

The genes are TRBV7-8 and TRBJ1-2, with 9 bases matching TRBD1. Germline CDR1 is SGHVS and CDR2 is FQNEAQ. The J segment lost 8 bases and the V segment lost 6 bases, leaving 7 bases of the junction unmatched. The CDR3 totals 13 residues. CDR3 bases: TGTGCCAGCAGTCAACAGGGGGCGCGGGGCTACACCTTC. As protein: CASSQQGARGYTF.

The table lists this clone with a count of one. This chain uses TRBV3-1 (or the pseudogene TRBV3-2) with TRBJ1-6; D is possibly TRBD1 (5 bases). The CDR3 contains 15 residues. V was trimmed by 1 base and J by 9 bases, leaving 13 bases between them. The germline V gene encodes CDR1 LGHDT and CDR2 YNNKEL (reference sequence). This CDR3 is CASSQVSGFVSPLHF. The CDR3 DNA reads as TGTGCCAGCAGCCAAGTCTCAGGGTTTGTTTCACCCCTCCACTTT.

The chain has TRBV10-3 and TRBJ1-2; 7 bases fit TRBD1. The germline V gene encodes CDR1 ENHRY and CDR2 SYGVKD. The CDR3 runs to 13 residues. Unmatched junction bases numbered 13, after V lost 10 bases and J lost 8 bases. The CDR3 nucleotides are TGTGCCACCGAGACAGGGCAGGGGGAAGGCTACACCTTC. Encoded protein: CATETGQGEGYTF.

The rearrangement uses TRBV5-6 and TRBJ2-4, with D maybe TRBD1 (5 bases). V shed 2 bases and J shed 9 bases, with 12 bases lying between them. The CDR3 runs 13 residues. Germline V lookup: CDR1 SGHDT, CDR2 YYEEEE. CDR3: CASSFQGTGIQYF. The CDR3 DNA sequence: TGTGCCAGCAGCTTTCAGGGAACGGGCATTCAGTACTTC. The complete variable domain, with remaining parts taken from reference TRBV5-6 and TRBJ2-4, reads DAGVTQSPTHLIKTRGQQVTLRCSPKSGHDTVSWYQQALGQGPQFIFQYYEEEERQRGNFPDRFSGHQFPNYSSELNVNALLLGDSALYLCASSFQGTGIQYFGAGTRLSVL.

This clone was seen only a few times. V is TRBV30 and J is TRBJ2-6; 7 positions agree with TRBD1. The CDR3 is 15 residues long. The germline gives CDR1 GTSNPN, CDR2 SVGIG (reference sequence). V lost 2 bases and J lost 4; bases outside the gene matches: 5. The CDR3 DNA reads as TGTGCCTGGAGTCCAGACAGGGTCGGGGCCAACGTCCTGACTTTC. Translation: CAWSPDRVGANVLTF.

V and J are TRBV6-5 and TRBJ1-2; D call uncertain. The CDR3 extends over 14 amino acids. The germline V and J ends were trimmed by 6 bases and 3 bases, with 14 bases remaining between them. Germline loops: CDR1 MNHEY, CDR2 SVGAGI. In DNA form, the CDR3 reads TGTGCCAGCAGCCGGGAGGGTGGTGACTATGGCTACACCTTC. It encodes CASSREGGDYGYTF.

The rearrangement uses TRBV4-3 and TRBJ1-6, with D possibly matching TRBD1 (5 bases). This CDR3 contains 15 residues. The V end was cut by 0 bases, the J end by 7 bases, with 10 bases between. The germline gives CDR1 LGHNA, CDR2 YSLEER. CDR3 sequence reads: CASSQDSRANSPLHF. The CDR3 coding sequence is TGCGCCAGCAGCCAAGATAGCAGGGCAAATTCACCCCTCCACTTT.

The chain links TRBV29-1 to TRBJ1-2; 8 nucleotides align to TRBD1. Germline V gene sequence: CDR1 SQVTM, CDR2 ANQGSEA. Trimming took 8 bases from V and 4 from J; bases not matched to a gene: 6. This CDR3 spans 12 amino acids. The CDR3, as DNA: TGCAGCTCGGGACAGGTGGGCTATGGCTACACCTTC. This encodes CSSGQVGYGYTF.

This chain uses TRBV13 with TRBJ2-7; TRBD2 matches 7 bases. J lost 4 bases, V lost 2 bases, and 20 bases had no gene match. The CDR3 sequence is 19 residues long. Germline CDR1 reads PRHDT; CDR2 reads FYEKMQ (reference sequence). CDR3 loop: CASSLTSGAFIYTPYEQYF. Here the CDR3 DNA reads TGTGCCAGCAGCTTAACAAGCGGGGCATTTATTTATACACCTTACGAGCAGTACTTC.

This clone has only one observation. The chain recombines TRBV3-1 (or the pseudogene TRBV3-2) with TRBJ2-6; 8 bases match TRBD1. V was pared by 7 bases and J by 1 base, with 12 bases of the junction left unmatched. From germline, CDR1 is LGHDT and CDR2 YNNKEL (reference sequence). The CDR3 covers 18 residues. Here the CDR3 reads CASNQNPGQESGANVLTF. In nucleotides, the CDR3 is TGTGCCAGCAACCAGAACCCGGGACAGGAGTCTGGGGCCAACGTCCTGACTTTC.

This clone was seen more than once but under ten times. The chain combines TRBV21-1 with TRBJ1-1; the table's TRBD1 call for D was not verified on the DNA. TRBV21-1 is noted as a pseudogene. The CDR3 is 8 residues long. CDR3 bases: TGTGCCAGTTCCCAGGGGATCTTT. This sequence encodes CASSQGIF.

CDR3: CATSSARGAEAFF. The CDR3 nucleotides are TGTGCCACCAGCAGTGCGCGGGGGGCTGAAGCTTTCTTT. The chain links TRBV15 to TRBJ1-1; D is perhaps TRBD1 (5 bases). The CDR3 is 13 amino acids. Germline V gene lookup returns CDR1 LNHNV and CDR2 YYDKDF (reference sequence). Trimming took 3 bases from V and 6 from J, leaving 11 bases between them.

Here the CDR3 reads CASSWGGSPTYEQYF. The CDR3 region has the DNA TGCGCCAGCAGCTGGGGGGGGTCTCCGACCTACGAGCAGTACTTC. This chain uses TRBV5-1 with TRBJ2-7, with 7 bases lining up with TRBD2. From germline, CDR1 is SGHRS and CDR2 YFSETQ. The trim removed 3 bases at V and 2 bases at J, leaving 8 bases unmatched. The CDR3 extends over 15 amino acids.

The rearrangement uses TRBV2 and TRBJ2-1; tentative D call: TRBD2 (7 bases). Between the trimmed V and J ends, which lost 3 bases and 7 bases, there was a span of 10 bases. CDR1 and CDR2 from the germline V gene are SNHLY and FYNNEI. The CDR3 is made up of 13 amino acids. The CDR3 region has the DNA TGTGCCAGCAGTGAGGAGGGGGGGAATGAGCAGTTCTTC. Amino acids: CASSEEGGNEQFF.